This paragraph covers one T cell receptor beta chain sequence. This specimen comes from a study of blood T cell repertoires in COVID-19. The CDR3 extends over 15 amino acids. In germline, CDR1 is SGHNT, CDR2 YYREEE (reference sequence). The V segment lost 4 bases and the J segment 5 bases; nucleotides outside the gene matches: 6. Authors' processing steps: Estimated nucleated cell counts came from reference gene primer amplification. The protocol was immunoSEQ multiplex PCR, while the TCRdb copy is restricted to in-frame clones and leaves out a portion. V, J and clone size reflect that table, while D and trimming were determined from the DNA. The sample records around 50,000 clones, 75% to 95% being singletons.

Sequenced sample: peripheral blood. The sequence came from a man in his 70s with acute or convalescent COVID-19. This rearrangement joins TRBV5-4 to TRBJ1-4; the match to TRBD1 covers 9 bases. The CDR3 bases are TGTGCCAGCAGCCGGACAGGGGTCGGGAATGAAAAACTGTTTTTT. As protein: CASSRTGVGNEKLFF.